This TCR beta chain was retrieved from a study of T cells in Graves' hyperthyroidism and ophthalmopathy (dated by TCRdb to the late 2010s). The study in broad terms: Peripheral blood samples were taken at initial diagnosis, before any treatment was given. According to the paper, TCR Vbeta CDR3 sequencing was carried out on 120 to 150 peripheral blood samples, which came from fewer than 50 ophthalmopathy, 80 or so hyperthyroidism and about 17 progressor patients. Prospective prediction of ophthalmopathy was tested in an independent validation cohort of 18 to 20 hyperthyroidism patients and approximately 17 patients who later progressed to ophthalmopathy. After blood sampling, hyperthyroidism patients were treated with methimazole at a starting dose of 30 mg daily, and ophthalmopathy patients were treated with high-dose intravenous methylprednisolone. In addition, the study compared T-cell repertoires in thyroid tissue and in blood from a handful of Graves' hyperthyroidism patients. A discovery cohort of about 96 patients, 43 with Graves' ophthalmopathy and 55 to 60 with stable Graves' hyperthyroidism, was used to find distinguishing TCR V-J signatures. The roughly 94 discovery patients were randomly divided into training and test sets at a 7:3 ratio. Here is what the overall study found, with its caveats: Most expanded thyroid clonotypes (frequency above 0.001) were also detected in blood, suggesting blood repertoires may reflect thyroid immune responses. In validation, the model predicted progression to ophthalmopathy a median of about 6.5 months before onset, with about 70% sensitivity and about 72% specificity. In cross-validation, a model built on a 13 V-J signature told ophthalmopathy apart from stable hyperthyroidism with 87.88% sensitivity and around 83% specificity, and in testing the same model reached 80%/75%. No statistical method was used to fix the sample size in advance, and group allocation was not hidden from the investigators.

TCR beta CDR3 regions were amplified from RNA transcripts. The TCR CDR3 was subjected to a first round of RT-PCR using the HTBI primer set and the Qiagen OneStep RT-PCR kit. Libraries were constructed in a second round of multiplex PCR, after which size selection and purification were carried out. The libraries were sequenced on an Illumina HiSeq2000 using paired-end 100 bp reads. From the authors' description of their analysis: SOAPnuke was used to process the raw data, with reads discarded if the reads contained adapters or uncalled bases, had a mean Phred below 15, or lacked an exact constant-primer or identifier match. High-quality paired reads were merged with COPE v1.2.5, and unique nucleotide sequences were defined as clonotypes. MiTCR v1.1 was used to align clonotypes to the IMGT TRBV, TRBD and TRBJ reference segments. Analysis was restricted to V-J combinations with a frequency above 0.0001, which covered roughly 99% of repertoires. A TCS score was defined as the ratio of F50 (clonal expansion) to E x V (chaos), with BLOSUM62-based TCRdist applied between CDR3 peptides within each V-J. Welch's t-statistics and random forest reduced just over 500 V-J features to about 12, which were used in a naive Bayes classifier (R e1071). Using fastp at Q25 and MiXCR, TCRdb reprocessed the public reads and kept productive beta chains. Merged by CDR3 protein, the rows form single entries marked with the most common genes and DNA. Clone size and V and J calls follow TCRdb, not the original study. The sample yields under 400,000 distinct CDR3 sequences; about a sixth were counted once. The ten biggest clones cover roughly 15% of the sample.

To note about this clonotype: Its recognized antigen is unknown. One base away there is no much larger clone; base qualities are not given.

Ophthalmopathy patients had moderately to severely active disease, with a Clinical Activity Score of 3 or more, a NOSPECS grade of 4 or more, and a disease duration of less than 3 months. Patients with uncontrolled infections, other autoimmune diseases, pregnancy or lactation were excluded. Diagnoses relied on clinical symptoms, serum thyroxine and TRAb, thyroid ultrasound and orbital computed tomography. PBMCs were separated from over 9 ml of fresh peripheral blood using Ficoll-Paque density gradient centrifugation. Trizol reagent was used to extract total RNA, and RNA quality was then checked on an Agilent 2100 Bioanalyzer. There are 15 amino acids in the CDR3, from cysteine to phenylalanine inclusive. Only CDR3 DNA is held: 45 bases, read in frame from base 1. The junction shows trimming of 3 bases on V and 3 bases on J, plus 14 bases between the germline ends. CDR1 LNHDA and CDR2 SQIVND are derived from the germline V gene (reference sequence).

The chain was built from TRBV19 and TRBJ2-5, with the D segment identity uncertain. Sequencing used blood. The sequence came from a woman in her thirties or forties with Graves' ophthalmopathy. For the CDR3, the sequence is CASSILGYKEETQYF. DNA sequence: TGTGCCAGTAGTATCTTGGGCTATAAAGAAGAGACCCAGTACTTC.